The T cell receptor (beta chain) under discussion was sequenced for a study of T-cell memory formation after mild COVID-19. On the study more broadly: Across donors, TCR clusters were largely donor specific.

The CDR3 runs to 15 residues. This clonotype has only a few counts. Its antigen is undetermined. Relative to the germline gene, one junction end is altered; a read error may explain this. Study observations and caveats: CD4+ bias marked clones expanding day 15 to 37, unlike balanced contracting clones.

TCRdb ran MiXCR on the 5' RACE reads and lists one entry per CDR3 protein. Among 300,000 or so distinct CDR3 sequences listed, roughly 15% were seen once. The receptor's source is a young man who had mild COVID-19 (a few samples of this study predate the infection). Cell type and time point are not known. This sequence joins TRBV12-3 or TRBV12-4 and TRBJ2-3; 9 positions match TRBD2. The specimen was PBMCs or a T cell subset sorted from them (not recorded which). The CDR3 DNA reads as TGTGCCAGCAGTTTGGATAGCGGGGGAGGAGATAAGCAGTATTTT. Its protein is CASSLDSGGGDKQYF.